This record covers a single T cell receptor beta chain. These data come from a study of OX40 agonist ivuxolimab in advanced cancers. Whole-study context: Given to patients was ivuxolimab, an agonistic anti-OX40 (CD134) antibody.

Using immunoSEQ multiplex PCR, the repertoire was profiled, and TCRdb retains in-frame clones only, with some absent. The profile shows about 14,000 clones, 82% of them singletons. Any history of autoimmune disease or systemic immunosuppression disqualified patients. Germline V gene lookup returns CDR1 KGHSH and CDR2 LQKENI. J was trimmed by 5 bases and V by 0 bases; bases with no gene match: 9. The CDR3 contains 16 residues. The sample here was CD4+ or CD8+ T cells sorted from blood, taken in a trial of the OX40 agonist ivuxolimab. The source of this sequence is an adult with an advanced solid tumor such as melanoma, head and neck, liver or kidney cancer. V usage is TRBV18 and J usage is TRBJ2-7; the match to TRBD1 covers 8 bases. As DNA, the CDR3 is TGTGCCAGCTCACCACCGGACAGGGCCCTCATCCACGAGCAGTACTTC. Amino acid sequence: CASSPPDRALIHEQYF.